The rows below give T cell receptor beta chains drawn from one sample of a study of blood T cell repertoires in COVID-19. The repertoire was sequenced with immunoSEQ multiplex PCR; TCRdb's copy has only in-frame clones and lacks some. Here the sample spans 45,000 to 50,000 clones, approximately 88% being singletons. Sequencing input: peripheral blood. These receptors originate from a man aged 45-65 years with acute or convalescent COVID-19. The CDR3 runs from the conserved cysteine through the conserved F or W. The D gene is left open where the match is weak. Only some rows state a clone size, as once, few, many or a class for expanded clones.

j_call d_call clone_size cdr3_length v_call cdr3_aa cdr3_nt
TRBJ1-1 . . 15 TRBV9 CASSVSPGGLMGAFF TGTGCCAGCAGCGTATCTCCGGGGGGGTTAATGGGAGCTTTCTTT
TRBJ2-1 TRBD1 . 16 TRBV11-3 CASSLFSGTGVGEQFF TGTGCCAGCAGCTTATTTTCAGGGACAGGCGTAGGAGAGCAGTTCTTC
TRBJ1-6 . . 16 TRBV7-9 CASSPGSGAGNSPLHF TGTGCCAGCAGCCCTGGCAGCGGGGCCGGCAATTCACCCCTCCACTTT
TRBJ1-1 . few 14 TRBV4-3 CASSQVTGGTEAFF TGCGCCAGCAGCCAAGTTACGGGAGGCACTGAAGCTTTCTTT
TRBJ1-6 TRBD1 few 16 TRBV7-6 CASSSDRGYYNSPLHF TGTGCCAGCAGCTCGGACAGGGGGTACTATAATTCACCCCTCCACTTT
TRBJ2-3 TRBD2 . 16 TRBV5-4 CASSRSGTPRADTQYF TGTGCCAGCAGCCGTAGCGGGACACCCCGGGCAGATACGCAGTATTTT
TRBJ1-1 . once 12 TRBV5-6 CASSLGTTEAFF TGTGCCAGCAGCTTGGGGACAACTGAAGCTTTCTTT
TRBJ2-1 . few 13 TRBV5-1 CASSLHREAEQFF TGCGCCAGCAGCTTACACAGGGAAGCTGAGCAGTTCTTC
TRBJ2-5 . . 16 TRBV2 CASSDGLPAFQETQYF TGTGCCAGCAGTGACGGACTACCTGCCTTCCAAGAGACCCAGTACTTC
TRBJ1-1 TRBD1 . 14 TRBV7-6 CASSLTGVVTEAFF TGTGCCAGCAGCTTAACAGGGGTTGTCACTGAAGCTTTCTTT
TRBJ2-2 TRBD2 . 15 TRBV30 CACHLSGKNTGELFF TGTGCCTGCCATCTTAGCGGGAAGAACACCGGGGAGCTGTTTTTT
TRBJ2-1 TRBD1 . 16 TRBV7-9 CASSLAQGVSYNEQFF TGTGCCAGCAGCTTAGCGCAGGGGGTCTCCTACAATGAGCAGTTCTTC
TRBJ2-1 TRBD1 . 16 TRBV11-2 CASTLEGTGLYNEQFF TGTGCCAGCACCCTCGAAGGGACAGGCCTCTACAATGAGCAGTTCTTC
TRBJ1-1 . few 14 TRBV7-2 CASSLGGGDTEAFF TGTGCCAGCAGCTTAGGGGGAGGAGACACTGAAGCTTTCTTT
TRBJ2-7 TRBD2 . 13 TRBV7-2 CASRASGTYEQYF TGTGCCAGCAGGGCTAGCGGGACCTACGAGCAGTACTTC
TRBJ1-6 TRBD1 . 15 TRBV5-6 CASSFRDRGNSPLHF TGTGCCAGCAGCTTCCGGGACAGGGGGAATTCACCCCTCCACTTT
TRBJ2-1 TRBD2 . 16 TRBV4-1 CATRPFSSGNYNEQFF TGCGCCACCCGGCCTTTTTCTAGCGGGAACTACAATGAGCAGTTCTTC
TRBJ1-1 . . 11 TRBV6-6 CASRGDSEAFF TGTGCCAGCAGGGGGGACTCTGAAGCTTTCTTT
TRBJ1-2 TRBD1 . 13 TRBV9 CASSATGGGGYTF TGTGCCAGCAGCGCCACAGGGGGCGGGGGCTACACCTTC
TRBJ1-1 . . 17 TRBV5-1 CASSRAAGWGSNTEAFF TGCGCCAGCAGCCGCGCGGCAGGGTGGGGATCTAACACTGAAGCTTTCTTT
TRBJ1-6 TRBD1 . 13 TRBV29-1 CSVLDREGAPLHF TGCAGCGTCCTCGACAGGGAAGGGGCACCCCTCCACTTT
TRBJ2-3 TRBD2 . 15 TRBV27 CASSSSGRRTDTQYF TGTGCCAGCAGTTCCAGCGGGAGACGCACAGATACGCAGTATTTT
TRBJ2-1 TRBD2 once 13 TRBV18 CASSPWSGREQFF TGTGCCAGCTCACCATGGAGCGGGAGGGAGCAGTTCTTC
TRBJ1-1 TRBD1 . 13 TRBV19 CASLGQGNTEAFF TGTGCCAGTTTGGGACAGGGAAACACTGAAGCTTTCTTT
TRBJ2-2 . . 15 TRBV5-6 CASSPGRGWTGELFF TGTGCCAGCAGCCCCGGGAGAGGGTGGACCGGGGAGCTGTTTTTT
TRBJ1-5 TRBD1 . 18 TRBV6-1 CASSERSGTGPRNQPQHF TGTGCCAGCAGTGAAAGATCCGGGACAGGGCCCCGCAATCAGCCCCAGCATTTT
TRBJ2-5 TRBD2 . 19 TRBV5-1 CASSLPNRFTGTSVETQYF TGCGCCAGCAGCTTGCCGAACAGATTTACCGGGACTAGTGTAGAGACCCAGTACTTC
TRBJ1-2 . . 17 TRBV19 CASSIGTPPPRDYGYTF TGTGCCAGTAGTATCGGGACTCCACCACCGCGGGACTATGGCTACACCTTC
TRBJ2-7 . . 12 TRBV19 CASSSRGGTWYF TGTGCCAGTAGTTCGAGAGGGGGAACTTGGTACTTC
TRBJ2-2 TRBD1 . 15 TRBV5-6 CASSLVAGGIGELFF TGTGCCAGCAGCTTGGTGGCAGGGGGCATCGGGGAGCTGTTTTTT
TRBJ2-2 TRBD2 . 14 TRBV6-2/TRBV6-3 CASSLAGGTGELFF TGTGCCAGCAGTTTGGCGGGGGGTACCGGGGAGCTGTTTTTT
TRBJ1-6 TRBD1 . 16 TRBV18 CASSLDNRGGGSPLHF TGTGCCAGCTCGCTTGATAACAGGGGCGGAGGTTCACCCCTCCACTTT
TRBJ2-1 TRBD2 . 16 TRBV5-1 CASSWTSGRATNEQFF TGCGCCAGCAGCTGGACTAGCGGGAGGGCCACGAATGAGCAGTTCTTC